The 24 T cell receptor beta chains listed next were all sequenced from one sample in a study of T cell responses to AZD1222 COVID-19 vaccine. Profiling relied on immunoSEQ multiplex PCR, and the TCRdb table lists in-frame clones only, not all of them. Found here are 90,000 to 120,000 clones, around nine tenths of them singletons; the top ten hold roughly 20%. The specimen was peripheral blood, collected on day 0 of AZD1222 vaccination. Receptors were obtained from an adult in good health.

CDR3 nucleotide sequence: TGTGCCAGCAGTTTAGGATGGGGGGGTGGCTACACCTTC. The encoded protein is CASSLGWGGGYTF. J is TRBJ1-2 and V is TRBV12-3 or TRBV12-4, with D possibly TRBD1 on 5 matching bases. The CDR3 totals 13 residues. Between the trimmed V and J ends, which lost 1 base and 7 bases, there was a span of 10 bases.

J is TRBJ1-1 and V is TRBV4-1; D is unclear. The length of the CDR3 is 15 residues. Trimming took off 0 bases at V and 1 base at J, with 9 bases between the two ends. Germline CDR1 and CDR2: MGHRA and YSYEKL. In DNA, the CDR3 is TGCGCCAGCAGCCAAGATTTTAGCGGGAACACTGAAGCTTTCTTT. Its translation is CASSQDFSGNTEAFF.

This chain uses TRBV5-1 with TRBJ1-6; D not resolved. This CDR3 comprises 14 residues. Germline-derived CDR1 and CDR2 are SGHRS and YFSETQ. V shed 0 bases and J shed 6 bases, with 7 bases lying between them. For the CDR3, the DNA is TGCGCCAGCAGCTTGGGCAGCTCTAATTCACCCCTCCACTTT. It yields the protein CASSLGSSNSPLHF.

The J gene is TRBJ2-6, the V gene TRBV5-1; maybe TRBD1 (6 bases). V was shortened by 0 bases and J by 0 bases, with 13 bases between the two germline ends. The CDR3 consists of 18 residues. Germline-derived CDR1 and CDR2 are SGHRS and YFSETQ. CDR3 region: CASSLVATGFSGANVLTF. As DNA, the CDR3 is TGCGCCAGCAGCTTGGTCGCGACAGGTTTCTCTGGGGCCAACGTCCTGACTTTC.

The genes are TRBV18 and TRBJ2-5; no clear D gene. V was trimmed by 0 bases and J by 3 bases, leaving 8 bases between them. Germline V lookup: CDR1 KGHSH, CDR2 LQKENI. The CDR3 has 14 residues. The CDR3 nucleotides read TGTGCCAGCTCACCACCGCAGCCCGAAGAGACCCAGTACTTC. Translation: CASSPPQPEETQYF.

This sequence joins TRBV9 and TRBJ2-3; TRBD2 matches 8 bases. V gave up 2 bases and J gave up 4 bases; unmatched junction bases: 6. The CDR3 sequence is 15 residues long. CDR1 SGDLS and CDR2 YYNGEE come from the germline V gene. The CDR3 coding sequence is TGTGCCAGCAGCGTCAGCGGGGGTAACGCAGATACGCAGTATTTT. Its protein is CASSVSGGNADTQYF.

V and J are TRBV10-2 and TRBJ1-1, with D perhaps TRBD1 (5 bases). Germline V CDR1 and CDR2: WSHSY, SAAADI. The CDR3 extends over 12 amino acids. V lost 6 bases and J 4 bases, leaving 9 bases between the germline ends. CDR3 nucleotide sequence: TGCGCCAGCAGGGGACGGAGCACTGAAGCTTTCTTT. This translates into CASRGRSTEAFF.

The V call is TRBV28, the J call TRBJ2-7; D not resolved. V lost 5 bases to trimming and J lost 4 bases, with 6 bases between them. The CDR3 is 11 amino acids. CDR1 and CDR2 (germline): MDHEN, SYDVKM. The CDR3, as DNA: TGTGCCAGCAGTGCTATTTACGAGCAGTACTTC. Its protein is CASSAIYEQYF.

This chain links TRBV4-1 with TRBJ2-7; TRBD1 agrees at 10 bases. CDR3 length: 15 residues. J gave up 3 bases and V 6 bases, and 8 bases lay outside the gene matches. The V gene's germline CDR1 is MGHRA and CDR2 YSYEKL. CDR3 residues: CASSSRGQGYYEQYF. The CDR3 DNA sequence: TGCGCCAGCAGTTCCCGGGGACAGGGGTACTACGAGCAGTACTTC.

The rearrangement links TRBV6-5 to TRBJ1-1, with 9 nucleotides matching TRBD1. The CDR3 loop spans 12 amino acids. The trim removed 2 bases at V and 9 bases at J, leaving 1 base unmatched. Germline CDR1 reads MNHEY; CDR2 reads SVGAGI. CDR3 loop: CASSYGTGKAFF. The CDR3 region has the DNA TGTGCCAGCAGTTACGGGACAGGGAAAGCTTTCTTT.

V usage is TRBV9 and J usage is TRBJ2-1; maybe TRBD1 (5 bases). Germline lookup yields CDR1 SGDLS and CDR2 YYNGEE. The V end lost 0 bases, the J end lost 6 bases, and 19 bases lay between the germline ends. This CDR3 contains 17 residues. The CDR3 nucleotides read TGTGCCAGCAGCGTAGAGGCAGGGCCACGCGCCCGCAATGAGCAGTTCTTC. It codes for CASSVEAGPRARNEQFF. Full variable domain (outside the CDR3, taken from reference TRBV9 and TRBJ2-1): DSGVTQTPKHLITATGQRVTLRCSPRSGDLSVYWYQQSLDQGLQFLIQYYNGEERAKGNILERFSAQQFPDLHSELNLSSLELGDSALYFCASSVEAGPRARNEQFFGPGTRLTVL.

The chain has TRBV3-1 (or the pseudogene TRBV3-2) and TRBJ1-4; D ambiguous. This CDR3 is built from 13 residues. Germline values: CDR1 LGHDT, CDR2 YNNKEL (reference sequence). V gave up 4 bases and J gave up 8 bases, with 11 bases separating them. CDR3 residues: CASSLGPVEKLFF. The CDR3 region has the DNA TGTGCCAGCAGCCTGGGTCCCGTCGAAAAACTGTTTTTT.

The chain employs TRBV7-2 and TRBJ2-1, with D tentatively TRBD2 (6 bases). Germline CDR1 SGHTA, CDR2 FQGNSA. V lost 6 bases to trimming and J lost 7 bases, with 19 bases between them. The CDR3 runs 15 residues. DNA for the CDR3: TGTGCCAGCAGTTGGGCGACTAGTGGGGGGAATGAGCAGTTCTTC. It yields the protein CASSWATSGGNEQFF.

This rearrangement joins TRBV5-1 to TRBJ2-7, with 7 bases matching TRBD1. CDR3 length equals 17 residues. Per germline, CDR1 SGHRS and CDR2 YFSETQ. V shed 0 bases, J shed 0 bases, and the junction held 9 bases outside the gene matches. Here the CDR3 DNA reads TGCGCCAGCAGCTTGGCACCCCAGACAGGGAGCTCCTACGAGCAGTACTTC. This encodes CASSLAPQTGSSYEQYF.

Concerning this clone: At one of its ends the junction is not consistent with the germline gene, which may arise from a read error. The chain is built from TRBV2 and TRBJ2-2; 9 positions agree with TRBD1. Germline lookup yields CDR1 SNHLY and CDR2 FYNNEI. CDR3 length equals 17 residues. The CDR3 region is CASSYGQGREGTEELFF. CDR3 nucleotide sequence: TGTGCCAGCAGTTACGGACAGGGGAGAGAAGGCACCGAGGAGCTGTTTTTT.

The genes are TRBV9 and TRBJ1-1; D gene ambiguous. Trimming took off 0 bases at V and 2 bases at J, with 8 bases between the two ends. This CDR3 comprises 14 residues. Germline V gene lookup returns CDR1 SGDLS and CDR2 YYNGEE. The CDR3 nucleotides read TGTGCCAGCAGCGTAGCCTCTTTTAACACTGAAGCTTTCTTT. This sequence encodes CASSVASFNTEAFF.

V usage is TRBV4-1 and J usage is TRBJ1-2, with D uncertain. V dropped 1 base and J dropped 8 bases, with 14 bases sitting between them. In germline, CDR1 is MGHRA, CDR2 YSYEKL. There are 14 residues in the CDR3. CDR3 sequence: CASSQVVPQEGYTF. The CDR3 bases are TGCGCCAGCAGCCAAGTAGTGCCCCAGGAGGGCTACACCTTC.

The rearrangement uses TRBV6-5 and TRBJ2-3; maybe TRBD1 (6 bases). Per germline, CDR1 MNHEY and CDR2 SVGAGI. V shed 0 bases and J shed 5 bases, with 15 bases lying between them. The CDR3 contains 16 residues. The CDR3 DNA follows: TGTGCCAGCAGTTACTCGTTGCCAGGACAGAGAGATACGCAGTATTTT. Residues: CASSYSLPGQRDTQYF.

The chain couples TRBV7-3 to TRBJ2-1; D not resolved. CDR1 and CDR2 (germline): SGHTA, FQGTGA. V gave up 0 bases and J gave up 7 bases, with 10 bases separating them. The CDR3 consists of 14 residues. The CDR3 reads CASSLTPGTNEQFF. CDR3 coding DNA: TGTGCCAGCAGCTTAACGCCCGGAACGAATGAGCAGTTCTTC.

This clone came up a few times. The chain links TRBV29-1 to TRBJ1-4; TRBD1 is a possible D gene (5 bases). The CDR3 is 14 amino acids. V was shortened by 1 base and J by 12 bases, with 18 bases between the two germline ends. CDR1 SQVTM and CDR2 ANQGSEA come from the germline V gene. For the CDR3, the DNA is TGCAGCGTTGAAGCTCGACAGCCCCGTGGGCAACTGTTTTTT. Protein sequence: CSVEARQPRGQLFF.

The gene calls are TRBV7-2 and TRBJ2-7; D might be TRBD1 (6 bases). V lost 2 bases and J 1 base, leaving 21 bases between the germline ends. The CDR3 consists of 18 residues. CDR1 and CDR2 from the germline V gene are SGHTA and FQGNSA. Here the CDR3 reads CASSLTSRIDRRSYEQYF. The CDR3 nucleotides read TGTGCCAGCAGCTTAACTTCCAGAATAGACAGGCGATCCTACGAGCAGTACTTC.

The V call is TRBV6-5, the J call TRBJ2-3; 8 bases match TRBD2. Germline values: CDR1 MNHEY, CDR2 SVGAGI. Trimming cost V 8 bases and J 2 bases; bases outside gene matches: 6. CDR3 length: 14 residues. The CDR3 loop reads CASATGGSTDTQYF. CDR3 bases: TGTGCCAGCGCTACGGGGGGGTCCACAGATACGCAGTATTTT.

The chain couples TRBV20-1 to TRBJ1-1; D is ambiguous. From germline, CDR1 is DFQATT and CDR2 SNEGSKA (reference sequence). CDR3 length: 11 amino acids. V was shortened by 2 bases and J by 7 bases, with 8 bases between the two germline ends. The CDR3 loop reads CSARNWGEAFF. The CDR3 bases are TGCAGTGCTAGAAATTGGGGTGAAGCTTTCTTT.

The chain is built from TRBV5-4 and TRBJ1-3; D remains unclear. The CDR3 has 15 amino acids. V was clipped by 0 bases and J by 0 bases, with 7 bases between them. CDR1 is SGHNT, CDR2 YYREEE, per germline (reference sequence). DNA for the CDR3: TGTGCCAGCAGCTTGGCAGTCAACTCTGGAAACACCATATATTTT. Translated, it gives CASSLAVNSGNTIYF.